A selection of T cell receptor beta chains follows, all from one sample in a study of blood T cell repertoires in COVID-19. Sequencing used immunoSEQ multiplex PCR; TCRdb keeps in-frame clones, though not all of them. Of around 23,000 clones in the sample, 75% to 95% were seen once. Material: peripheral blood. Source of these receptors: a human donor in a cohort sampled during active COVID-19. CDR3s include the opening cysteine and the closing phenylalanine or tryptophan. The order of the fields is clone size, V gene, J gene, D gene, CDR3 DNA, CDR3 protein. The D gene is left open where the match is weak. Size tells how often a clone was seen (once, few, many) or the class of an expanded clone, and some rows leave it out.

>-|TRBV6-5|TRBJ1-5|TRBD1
TGTGCCAGCATGGGGCAGGGGGCCCGTCAGCCCCAGCATTTT
CASMGQGARQPQHF
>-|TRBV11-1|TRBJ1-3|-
TGTGCCAGCAGCGGACTGAACTCTGGAAACACCATATATTTT
CASSGLNSGNTIYF
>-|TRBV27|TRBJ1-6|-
TGTGCCAGCAGTTACAGGGATAATTCACCCCTCCACTTT
CASSYRDNSPLHF
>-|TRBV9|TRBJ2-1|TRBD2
TGTGCCAGCAGCGTTAGCGGGGGGTCCTACAATGAGCAGTTCTTC
CASSVSGGSYNEQFF
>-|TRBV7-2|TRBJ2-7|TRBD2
TGTGCCAGCAGCTTCGGCGGGGGGGTTCCCTCCTACGAGCAGTACTTC
CASSFGGGVPSYEQYF
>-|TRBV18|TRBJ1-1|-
TGTGCCAGCTCACCAACCTTAGACACTGAAGCTTTCTTT
CASSPTLDTEAFF
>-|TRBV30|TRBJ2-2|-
TGTGCCTGGAGTCCTTCGACAGGGGAGCTGTTTTTT
CAWSPSTGELFF
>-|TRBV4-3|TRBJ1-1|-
TGCGCCAGCAGCCAGCCAACGGGCAGGGGTGACACTGAAGCTTTCTTT
CASSQPTGRGDTEAFF
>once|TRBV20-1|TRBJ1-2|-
TGCAGTGCTAGTGGGGGGGTCTATGGCTACACCTTC
CSASGGVYGYTF
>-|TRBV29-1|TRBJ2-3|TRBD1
TGCAGCGTTGAATTAGGGACAGGAATGAGGACAGATACGCAGTATTTT
CSVELGTGMRTDTQYF
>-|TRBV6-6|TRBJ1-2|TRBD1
TGTGCCAGCAGACCACAGGGGTTTGATGGCTACACCTTC
CASRPQGFDGYTF
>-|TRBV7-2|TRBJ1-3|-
TGTGCCAGCCGCTCGTTTCCAGGGGCTCTGGCCGGAAACACCATATATTTT
CASRSFPGALAGNTIYF
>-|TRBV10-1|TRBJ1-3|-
TGCGCCAGCGAGAGCTCTGGAAACACCATATATTTT
CASESSGNTIYF
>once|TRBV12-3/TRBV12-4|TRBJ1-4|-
TGTGCCAGCTCGACTGGTAGTGATGAAAAACTGTTTTTT
CASSTGSDEKLFF
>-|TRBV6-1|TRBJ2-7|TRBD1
TGTGCCAGCAGTGAATCATTGGGAATCTCCGGACAGGGGTACGAGCAGTACTTC
CASSESLGISGQGYEQYF
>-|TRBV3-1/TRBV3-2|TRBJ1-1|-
TGTGCCAGCACTTCGGTGCCGGGGAACACTGAAGCTTTCTTT
CASTSVPGNTEAFF
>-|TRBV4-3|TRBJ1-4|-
TGCGCCAGCAGCCAAGATAGTTTTCGTGAAAAACTGTTTTTT
CASSQDSFREKLFF
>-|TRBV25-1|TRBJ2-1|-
TGTGCCAGCAGTGAAACCCTCACACCTGCCAATGAGCAGTTCTTC
CASSETLTPANEQFF
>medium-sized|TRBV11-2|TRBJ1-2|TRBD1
TGTGCCAGCAGCACCCTTACCAGGGGGAACTATGGCTACACCTTC
CASSTLTRGNYGYTF
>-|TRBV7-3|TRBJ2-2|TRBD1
TGTGCCAGCAGCCGTGGACAGGGCCGCACCGGGGAGCTGTTTTTT
CASSRGQGRTGELFF
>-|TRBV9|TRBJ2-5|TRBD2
TGTGCCAGCAGCGTAGTAGCTAGCGGGCAAGAGACCCAGTACTTC
CASSVVASGQETQYF
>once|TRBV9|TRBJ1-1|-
TGTGCCAGCAGCGAGGGGGTATACACTGAAGCTTTCTTT
CASSEGVYTEAFF
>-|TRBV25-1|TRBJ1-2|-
TGTGCCAGCAGCCCAGGGTACAGCTATGGCTACACCTTC
CASSPGYSYGYTF
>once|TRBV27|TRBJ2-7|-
TGTGCCAGCCGATATCGAGGGCGTCGGAACTACGAGCAGTACTTC
CASRYRGRRNYEQYF
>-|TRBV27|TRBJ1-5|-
TGTGCCAGCAGACCCTGGAAGGGACTTGGAAGTGGGCAGCCCCAGCATTTT
CASRPWKGLGSGQPQHF
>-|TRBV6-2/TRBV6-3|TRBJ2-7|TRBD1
TGTGCCAGCAGTTCGACGGTCCTCCGGGACAGGGGGCGGTACGAGCAGTACTTC
CASSSTVLRDRGRYEQYF
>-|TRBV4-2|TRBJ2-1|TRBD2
TGTGCCAGCAGCCAAGTTGGGACTAGCGTCCGGGACAATGAGCAGTTCTTC
CASSQVGTSVRDNEQFF
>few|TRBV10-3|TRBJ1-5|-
TGTGCCATCAGTGAGTCCGAACAGGGAGCCCAGCATTTT
CAISESEQGAQHF
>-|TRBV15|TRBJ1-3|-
TGTGCCACCAGCAGAGCCAGGGGACGATCTTTTACGGAGGCCAACACCATATATTTT
CATSRARGRSFTEANTIYF
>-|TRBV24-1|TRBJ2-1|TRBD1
TGTGCCACCAGTGATTTGCGGACAGGCAATGAGCAGTTCTTC
CATSDLRTGNEQFF
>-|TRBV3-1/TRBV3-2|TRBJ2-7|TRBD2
TGTGCCAGCAGCGCCAGACTAGCGGGGCGCCCCTACGAGCAGTACTTC
CASSARLAGRPYEQYF
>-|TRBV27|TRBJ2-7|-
TGTGCCAGCACTGGGTCAGGTTTCCACGAGCAGTACTTC
CASTGSGFHEQYF
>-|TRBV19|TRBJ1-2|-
TGTGCCAGTAGTACGGACTTCTATGGCTACACCTTC
CASSTDFYGYTF
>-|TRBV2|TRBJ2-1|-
TGTGCCAGCTCATGGACAGTCAATGAGCAGTTCTTC
CASSWTVNEQFF
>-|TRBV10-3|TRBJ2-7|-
TGTGCCATCAGGGACCGGACTCTACCCTTCTACGAGCAGTACTTC
CAIRDRTLPFYEQYF
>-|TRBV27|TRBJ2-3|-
TGTGCCAGCAGTTCCCAGGGGTCGTGGACAGATACGCAGTATTTT
CASSSQGSWTDTQYF
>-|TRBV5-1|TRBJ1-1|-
TGCGCCAGCAGCCTCTACGAGCAGGATAGGGCTTTCTTT
CASSLYEQDRAFF
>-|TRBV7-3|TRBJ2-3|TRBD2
TGTGCCAGCAGCCAAACGGGGGGGCTGGGAGATACGCAGTATTTT
CASSQTGGLGDTQYF